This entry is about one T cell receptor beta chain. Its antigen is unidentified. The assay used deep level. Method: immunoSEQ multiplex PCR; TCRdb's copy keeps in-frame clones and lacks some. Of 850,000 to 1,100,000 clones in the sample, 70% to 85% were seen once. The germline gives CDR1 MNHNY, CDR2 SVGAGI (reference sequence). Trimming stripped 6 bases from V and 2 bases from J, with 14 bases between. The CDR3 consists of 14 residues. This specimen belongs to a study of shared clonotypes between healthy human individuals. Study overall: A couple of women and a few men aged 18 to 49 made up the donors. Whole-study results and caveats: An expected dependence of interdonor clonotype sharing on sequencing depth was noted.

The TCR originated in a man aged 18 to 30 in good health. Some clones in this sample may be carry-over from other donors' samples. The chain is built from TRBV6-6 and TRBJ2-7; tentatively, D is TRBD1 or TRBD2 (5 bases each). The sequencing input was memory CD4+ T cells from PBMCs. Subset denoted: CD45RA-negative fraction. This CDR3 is CASSRELGPYEQYF. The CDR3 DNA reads TGTGCCAGCAGCCGTGAACTGGGACCCTACGAGCAGTACTTC.